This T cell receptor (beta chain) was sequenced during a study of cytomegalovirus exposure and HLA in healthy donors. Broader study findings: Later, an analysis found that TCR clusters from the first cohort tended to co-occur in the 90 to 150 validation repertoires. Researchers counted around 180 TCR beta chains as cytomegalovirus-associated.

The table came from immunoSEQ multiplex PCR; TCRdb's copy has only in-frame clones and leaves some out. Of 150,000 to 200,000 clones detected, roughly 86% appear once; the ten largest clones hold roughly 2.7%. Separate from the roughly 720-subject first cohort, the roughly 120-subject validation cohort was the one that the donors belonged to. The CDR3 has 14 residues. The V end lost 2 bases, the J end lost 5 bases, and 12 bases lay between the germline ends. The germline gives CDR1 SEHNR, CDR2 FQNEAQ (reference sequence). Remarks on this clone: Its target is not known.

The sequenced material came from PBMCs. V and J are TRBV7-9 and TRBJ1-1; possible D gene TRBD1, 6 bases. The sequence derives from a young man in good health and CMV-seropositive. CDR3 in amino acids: CASSLLTGTTEAFF. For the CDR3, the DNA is TGTGCCAGCAGCTTACTTACTGGGACAACTGAAGCTTTCTTT.